This record covers a single T cell receptor beta chain. What it binds is not known. The data were obtained in a study of cytomegalovirus exposure and HLA in healthy donors. Between the trimmed V and J ends, which lost 1 base and 7 bases, there was a span of 16 bases. This CDR3 has 15 residues. CDR1 is SGHVS and CDR2 is FNYEAQ in the germline V gene. It was with 60 Vbeta and 13 Jbeta primers that the PCR ran. Profiled with immunoSEQ multiplex PCR; TCRdb holds only in-frame clones, not every one. This sample has some 140,000 clones, with around 77% found just once. Overall study findings and caveats: Earlier results showed most TCR beta V segments being productive about 87% or about 30% of the time.

Source material: PBMCs. This TCR came from a man aged 50-59 years in good health and CMV-seronegative. V gene TRBV7-6 combines with J gene TRBJ1-2; perhaps TRBD1 as D (6 bases). The CDR3 here is CASSLGTGPAGGYTF. CDR3 coding DNA: TGTGCCAGCAGCTTAGGTACAGGGCCCGCGGGTGGCTACACCTTC.